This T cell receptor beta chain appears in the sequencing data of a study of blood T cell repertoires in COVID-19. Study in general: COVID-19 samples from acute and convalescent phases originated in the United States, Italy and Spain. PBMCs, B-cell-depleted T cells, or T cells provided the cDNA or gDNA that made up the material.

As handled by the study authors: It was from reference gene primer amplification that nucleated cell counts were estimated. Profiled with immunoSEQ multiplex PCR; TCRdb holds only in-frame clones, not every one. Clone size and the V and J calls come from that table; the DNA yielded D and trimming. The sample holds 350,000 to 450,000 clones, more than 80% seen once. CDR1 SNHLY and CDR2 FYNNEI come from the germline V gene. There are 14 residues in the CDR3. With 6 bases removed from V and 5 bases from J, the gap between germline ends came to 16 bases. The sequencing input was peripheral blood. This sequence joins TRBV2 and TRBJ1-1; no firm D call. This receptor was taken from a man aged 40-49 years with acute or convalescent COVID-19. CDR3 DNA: TGTGCCAGCAGAGAAAGGGAGATGGGAACTGAAGCTTTCTTT. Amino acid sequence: CASREREMGTEAFF.